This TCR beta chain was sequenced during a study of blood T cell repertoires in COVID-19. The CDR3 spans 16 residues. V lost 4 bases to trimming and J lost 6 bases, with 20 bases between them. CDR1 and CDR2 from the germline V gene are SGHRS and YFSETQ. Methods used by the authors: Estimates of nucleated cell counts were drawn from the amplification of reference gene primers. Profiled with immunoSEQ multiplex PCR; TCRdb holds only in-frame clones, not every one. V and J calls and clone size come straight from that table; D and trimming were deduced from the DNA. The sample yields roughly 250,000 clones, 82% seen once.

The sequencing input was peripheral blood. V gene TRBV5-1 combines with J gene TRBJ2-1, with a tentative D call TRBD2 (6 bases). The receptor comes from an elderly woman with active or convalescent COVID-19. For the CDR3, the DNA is TGCGCCAGCAGCCCGAACCTGCGAAGAGCGGGCAATGAGCAGTTCTTC. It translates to CASSPNLRRAGNEQFF.